A single sample gave rise to the 25 T cell receptor beta chains below, sequenced in a study of T-cell reconstitution after alpha-beta-depleted transplantation in children. Preparation of the TCRbeta library involved a method that used unique molecular identifiers. TCRdb processed the PCR reads anew with MiXCR; each CDR3 protein has one entry. The sample shows some 840,000 distinct CDR3 sequences, about 15% of them seen only once. Source: PBMCs, mostly from graft donor cells, taken 360 days after TCRalphabeta/CD19-depleted stem cell transplant. The receptors here all came from a male patient younger than 18 who had a stem cell transplant for acute lymphoblastic leukemia, so the T cells may come from the graft donor.

This chain links TRBV12-3 or TRBV12-4 with TRBJ2-7; TRBD1 is a possible D gene (5 bases). The CDR3 extends over 15 amino acids. The V end lost 5 bases, the J end lost 3 bases, and 17 bases lay between the germline ends. The CDR3 loop reads CASSPAGQSLYEQYF. The CDR3 DNA reads TGTGCCAGCAGTCCCGCCGGACAATCCCTCTACGAGCAGTACTTC.

This chain links TRBV5-1 with TRBJ2-7, with D possibly matching TRBD1 (5 bases). The CDR3 length is 14 residues. V shed 6 bases and J shed 5 bases, with 18 bases lying between them. Germline V lookup: CDR1 SGHRS, CDR2 YFSETQ. Written as DNA, the CDR3 is TGCGCCAGCAACTCCGCCCAGGGCCCGGACGAGCAGTACTTC. This translates into CASNSAQGPDEQYF.

The rearrangement uses TRBV7-8 and TRBJ2-1; either TRBD1 or TRBD2 may supply D (6 bases each). This CDR3 region has 12 residues. Germline V lookup: CDR1 SGHVS, CDR2 FQNEAQ. The germline V and J ends were trimmed by 6 bases and 12 bases, with 15 bases remaining between them. CDR3 loop: CASRRLGGRQFF. As DNA, the CDR3 is TGTGCCAGCAGGCGACTAGGGGGGCGGCAGTTCTTC. Full variable domain (remainder filled in from reference TRBV7-8 and TRBJ2-1): GAGVSQSPRYKVAKRGQDVALRCDPISGHVSLFWYQQALGQGPEFLTYFQNEAQLDKSGLPSDRFFAERPEGSVSTLKIQRTQQEDSAVYLCASRRLGGRQFFGPGTRLTVL.

This clonotype was counted only a few times. The J gene is TRBJ2-7, the V gene TRBV12-3 or TRBV12-4, with D perhaps TRBD1 (6 bases). V lost 3 bases and J lost 3, with 15 bases in between. The CDR3 is made up of 15 amino acids. This chain's CDR3 is CASSFPGGAFYEQYF. The CDR3 nucleotides are TGTGCCAGCAGTTTCCCTGGGGGCGCGTTCTACGAGCAGTACTTC.

The gene calls are TRBV20-1 and TRBJ1-5, with D possibly being TRBD1 (5 bases). The V end lost 7 bases, the J end lost 7 bases, and 8 bases lay between the germline ends. CDR1 and CDR2 (germline): DFQATT, SNEGSKA (reference sequence). This CDR3 has 10 amino acids. The CDR3: CSVRGQPQHF. In DNA, the CDR3 is TGCAGTGTGCGGGGCCAGCCCCAGCATTTT.

The chain uses TRBV19 and TRBJ1-5, with D possibly being TRBD1 (6 bases). Trimming removed 6 bases at V and 0 bases at J, with 12 bases between. CDR1 is LNHDA and CDR2 is SQIVND in the germline V gene (reference sequence). The CDR3 runs to 15 residues. This CDR3 reads CASRGQGYSNQPQHF. CDR3 nucleotides: TGTGCCAGTAGGGGCCAGGGGTATAGCAATCAGCCCCAGCATTTT.

This clonotype has a handful of counts. The V and J genes are TRBV5-1 and TRBJ1-1, with TRBD1 as a possible D gene (6 bases). The CDR3 covers 17 residues. CDR1 and CDR2 (germline): SGHRS, YFSETQ. The V and J ends lost 1 base and 0 bases respectively, with 16 bases between them. The CDR3 nucleotides are TGCGCCAGCAGCTTGCAGGGGAGGGGTTTCTTGAACACTGAAGCTTTCTTT. Protein product: CASSLQGRGFLNTEAFF.

This clonotype was seen many times. The V call is TRBV10-1, the J call TRBJ2-3; no firm D call. The germline V and J ends were trimmed by 0 bases and 6 bases, with 4 bases remaining between them. This CDR3 is 12 amino acids long. The V gene's germline CDR1 is WNHNN and CDR2 SYGVQD (reference sequence). The CDR3: CASSESFDTQYF. CDR3 in DNA: TGCGCCAGCAGTGAGTCGTTCGATACGCAGTATTTT.

This chain joins TRBV7-9 and TRBJ2-1; D possibly matches TRBD1 or TRBD2 (5 bases each). The CDR3 consists of 13 residues. Trimming shortened V by 8 bases and J by 10 bases, and 18 bases separated the two germline ends. Germline V CDR1 and CDR2: SEHNR, FQNEAQ (reference sequence). Here the CDR3 DNA reads TGTGCCAGCGGAAATCAGGGAGTCGGGGAGCAGTTCTTC. This translates into CASGNQGVGEQFF.

This clonotype was counted between two and nine times. V gene TRBV6-5 combines with J gene TRBJ2-2, with 10 positions matching TRBD2. J was trimmed by 7 bases and V by 2 bases; bases with no gene match: 7. Germline values: CDR1 MNHEY, CDR2 SVGAGI. This CDR3 has 16 residues. CDR3 region: CASSYQLAGVDGELFF. CDR3 nucleotides: TGTGCCAGCAGTTACCAGCTAGCGGGAGTAGACGGGGAGCTGTTTTTT.

This clonotype was picked up a small number of times. The rearrangement joins TRBV7-9 to TRBJ1-4, with 8 bases that match TRBD1. The CDR3 runs 17 residues. V trimming: 5 bases; J trimming: 0 bases; junction bases outside the gene matches: 8. The germline V gene has CDR1 SEHNR and CDR2 FQNEAQ (reference sequence). The CDR3 loop is CASSLPGQVATNEKLFF. As DNA, the CDR3 is TGTGCCAGCAGCCTCCCGGGACAGGTTGCAACTAATGAAAAACTGTTTTTT.

This clonotype was seen a few times. The V gene is TRBV2, the J gene TRBJ2-7; no firm D call. This CDR3 comprises 11 residues. V gave up 10 bases and J gave up 3 bases, with 10 bases separating them. From germline, CDR1 is SNHLY and CDR2 FYNNEI. The CDR3 nucleotides read TGTGCCACCCTGACGAACTACGAGCAGTACTTC. It specifies CATLTNYEQYF.

This chain links TRBV20-1 with TRBJ1-2; no firm D call. V lost 5 bases and J 8 bases, leaving 21 bases between the germline ends. The CDR3 covers 14 residues. CDR1 is DFQATT and CDR2 is SNEGSKA in the germline V gene (reference sequence). DNA of the CDR3: TGCAGTGCTTTAAAGACCGGACCTACGATGGGCTACACCTTC. Its protein product is CSALKTGPTMGYTF.

This clonotype has more than one count but fewer than ten. This rearrangement joins TRBV25-1 to TRBJ2-3; TRBD1 is a possible D gene (7 bases). Trimming took off 1 base at V and 1 base at J, with 18 bases between the two ends. Looked up from germline, CDR1 is MGHDK and CDR2 is SYGVNS. The CDR3 has 18 amino acids. CDR3 residues: CASSEWTNRGARTDTQYF. CDR3 bases: TGTGCCAGCAGTGAATGGACTAACAGGGGAGCCCGCACAGATACGCAGTATTTT.

This rearrangement joins TRBV10-1 to TRBJ2-4; D unclear. V lost 7 bases and J 2 bases, leaving 21 bases between the germline ends. Looked up from germline, CDR1 is WNHNN and CDR2 is SYGVQD (reference sequence). CDR3 length: 17 residues. The CDR3, as DNA: TGCGCCAGCATTCAATTTAAGGGCTCCATTACCAAAAACATTCAGTACTTC. Translation: CASIQFKGSITKNIQYF.

The chain couples TRBV4-1 to TRBJ2-7; D is perhaps TRBD1 or TRBD2 (5 bases each). This CDR3 is 15 amino acids long. The V end lost 3 bases, the J end lost 3 bases, and 15 bases lay between the germline ends. The germline CDR1 and CDR2 sequences are MGHRA and YSYEKL. The CDR3 protein is CASSQDPGRRYEQYF. CDR3 bases: TGCGCCAGCAGCCAGGATCCGGGACGACGCTACGAGCAGTACTTC.

The sample holds one count of this clonotype. The rearrangement uses TRBV4-1 and TRBJ1-5, with D unclear. There are 16 residues in the CDR3. V lost 5 bases and J lost 0, with 14 bases in between. Germline V gives CDR1 MGHRA, CDR2 YSYEKL. The DNA of the CDR3 is TGCGCCAGCAGCTCGGAAGTAGCTTATAGCAATCAGCCCCAGCATTTT. Protein product: CASSSEVAYSNQPQHF.

This clonotype was seen more than once but under ten times. The rearrangement links TRBV29-1 to TRBJ1-5; D possibly corresponds to TRBD1 (5 bases). Germline loops: CDR1 SQVTM, CDR2 ANQGSEA. This CDR3 comprises 14 residues. V was cut by 2 bases and J by 0 bases, with 8 bases left in between. CDR3 in amino acids: CSVESQGSNQPQHF. CDR3 nucleotide sequence: TGCAGCGTTGAATCGCAGGGTAGCAATCAGCCCCAGCATTTT.

This clonotype was counted between two and nine times. The chain links TRBV10-3 to TRBJ2-1, with TRBD1 matching over 11 bases. This CDR3 has 17 amino acids. Per germline, CDR1 ENHRY and CDR2 SYGVKD. The J segment lost 6 bases and the V segment lost 0 bases, leaving 7 bases of the junction unmatched. The CDR3 sequence: CAISESIGTGGGNEQFF. The CDR3 DNA reads as TGTGCCATCAGTGAGTCGATCGGGACAGGGGGAGGCAATGAGCAGTTCTTC.

The CDR3 loop is CASKRGAGFTGEQYF. The DNA for the CDR3 is TGCGCCAGCAAGCGGGGGGCAGGGTTTACCGGCGAGCAGTACTTC. This chain joins TRBV5-1 and TRBJ2-7, with 9 nucleotides matching TRBD2. The J segment lost 6 bases and the V segment lost 6 bases, leaving 13 bases of the junction unmatched. The CDR3 consists of 15 residues. Germline values: CDR1 SGHRS, CDR2 YFSETQ.

Only one count was recorded for this clonotype. This sequence joins TRBV5-1 and TRBJ2-3, with 10 bases aligning to TRBD2. After removal of 2 bases from V and 1 base from J, the junction contained 7 bases not matched to a gene. This CDR3 region has 17 residues. The germline V gene encodes CDR1 SGHRS and CDR2 YFSETQ. The CDR3 loop is CASSFLAGEVGTDTQYF. In DNA, the CDR3 is TGCGCCAGCAGCTTTCTAGCGGGAGAGGTTGGCACAGATACGCAGTATTTT.

This clonotype occurred many times. The chain couples TRBV27 to TRBJ2-7, with a weak D call TRBD1 (6 bases). The V end lost 2 bases, the J end lost 4 bases, and 12 bases lay between the germline ends. The CDR3 is made up of 14 amino acids. The germline gives CDR1 MNHEY, CDR2 SMNVEV (reference sequence). As DNA, the CDR3 is TGTGCCAGCAGTTTAAAGGGGGTTAAGTACGAGCAGTACTTC. It is translated as CASSLKGVKYEQYF.

In its sample, this clonotype was seen a few times. The gene calls are TRBV7-9 and TRBJ2-1, with 8 bases identical to TRBD2. Germline lookup yields CDR1 SEHNR and CDR2 FQNEAQ (reference sequence). This CDR3 is 14 amino acids long. J lost 10 bases, V lost 5 bases, and 10 bases had no gene match. DNA of the CDR3: TGTGCCAGCAGCCGCCCAGCGGGAGCATGGGAGCAGTTCTTC. It translates to CASSRPAGAWEQFF.

This clonotype was seen at least ten times. CDR3 sequence: CSARRRHTGELFF. The DNA for the CDR3 is TGCAGTGCTAGGAGGCGTCACACCGGGGAGCTGTTTTTT. The J gene is TRBJ2-2, the V gene TRBV20-1; D is unresolved. The V gene's germline CDR1 is DFQATT and CDR2 SNEGSKA (reference sequence). V was cut by 3 bases and J by 3 bases, with 8 bases left in between. The CDR3 runs 13 residues.

The gene calls are TRBV12-3 or TRBV12-4 and TRBJ2-3; 13 bases agree with TRBD2. V gave up 5 bases and J gave up 2 bases; unmatched junction bases: 7. The CDR3 is 17 amino acids. In DNA, the CDR3 is TGTGCCAGCAGTCCCGGGACTAGCGGGACCCTCACAGATACGCAGTATTTT. It yields the protein CASSPGTSGTLTDTQYF.